These T cell receptor beta chains were read from a single sample in a study of cytomegalovirus exposure and HLA in healthy donors. Some clones are missing from TCRdb's copy, which holds only in-frame ones; the method was immunoSEQ multiplex PCR. Among over 80,000 clones listed, around four fifths were seen once. Sequencing was performed on PBMCs. These receptor sequences come from a man younger than 45 in good health and CMV-seropositive. The CDR3 runs from the conserved cysteine through the conserved F or W. A D gene is named only where the DNA matches it firmly. The listing skips clone size in some rows; elsewhere it reads once, few, many or a size class.

clone_size: .
d_call: .
v_call: TRBV30
j_call: TRBJ1-1
cdr3_nt: TGTGCCTGGAGGGGGGCACGCATGAACACTGAAGCTTTCTTT
cdr3_aa: CAWRGARMNTEAFF

clone_size: .
d_call: TRBD1
v_call: TRBV25-1
j_call: TRBJ2-2
cdr3_nt: TGTGCCAGCAGGGGAGGAAGGGACAGGGACACCGGGGAGCTGTTTTTT
cdr3_aa: CASRGGRDRDTGELFF

clone_size: .
d_call: TRBD2
v_call: TRBV28
j_call: TRBJ2-1
cdr3_nt: TGTGCCAGCAGTCCCCTGGGGGGGGGTTACAATGAGCAGTTCTTC
cdr3_aa: CASSPLGGGYNEQFF

clone_size: once
d_call: .
v_call: TRBV6-1
j_call: TRBJ2-2
cdr3_nt: TGTGCCAGCACAGTTGGGAACACCGGGGAGCTGTTTTTT
cdr3_aa: CASTVGNTGELFF

clone_size: .
d_call: .
v_call: TRBV7-9
j_call: TRBJ1-5
cdr3_nt: TGTGCCAGCAGCATACCTAAACAGGGTTTTCCCCAGCCCCAGCATTTT
cdr3_aa: CASSIPKQGFPQPQHF

clone_size: .
d_call: .
v_call: TRBV4-1
j_call: TRBJ1-4
cdr3_nt: TGCGCCAGCAGCCAAGATTATGGGGGGTGGGGGAAACTGTTTTTT
cdr3_aa: CASSQDYGGWGKLFF

clone_size: .
d_call: TRBD1
v_call: TRBV28
j_call: TRBJ1-5
cdr3_nt: TGTGCCAGCATCGGGGGGACAGGGGATCAGCCCCAGCATTTT
cdr3_aa: CASIGGTGDQPQHF

clone_size: .
d_call: TRBD1
v_call: TRBV7-8
j_call: TRBJ1-5
cdr3_nt: TGTGCCAGCAGCCTCCTGGGACAGCCACGGTCGAATCAGCCCCAGCATTTT
cdr3_aa: CASSLLGQPRSNQPQHF

clone_size: .
d_call: TRBD2
v_call: TRBV10-3
j_call: TRBJ2-3
cdr3_nt: TGTGCCATCAGTGAGTCGACTAGCGGGAGTGCAGATACGCAGTATTTT
cdr3_aa: CAISESTSGSADTQYF

clone_size: .
d_call: .
v_call: TRBV27
j_call: TRBJ2-1
cdr3_nt: TGTGCCACTGGAGAGGGCGTACGCTTAGACTACAATGAGCAGTTCTTC
cdr3_aa: CATGEGVRLDYNEQFF

clone_size: few
d_call: .
v_call: TRBV30
j_call: TRBJ1-1
cdr3_nt: TGTGCCTGGAGTGTAGAGCGGGACACTGAAGCTTTCTTT
cdr3_aa: CAWSVERDTEAFF

clone_size: .
d_call: .
v_call: TRBV27
j_call: TRBJ1-2
cdr3_nt: TGTGCCAGCGGCGGGGCTAACTATGGCTACACCTTC
cdr3_aa: CASGGANYGYTF

clone_size: .
d_call: .
v_call: TRBV30
j_call: TRBJ1-4
cdr3_nt: TGTGCCTGGAAGGCCGACTTGAATGAAAAACTGTTTTTT
cdr3_aa: CAWKADLNEKLFF

clone_size: .
d_call: .
v_call: TRBV10-2
j_call: TRBJ2-7
cdr3_nt: TGCGCCAGCAGTGAGAGTCTATGGGAGCAGTACTTC
cdr3_aa: CASSESLWEQYF

clone_size: .
d_call: TRBD2
v_call: TRBV2
j_call: TRBJ2-3
cdr3_nt: TGTGCCAGTAAGCGGGGCGTAGATACGCAGTATTTT
cdr3_aa: CASKRGVDTQYF

clone_size: .
d_call: .
v_call: TRBV5-1
j_call: TRBJ1-2
cdr3_nt: TGCGCCAGCAGCCCGGACATCCGGAACTATGGCTACACCTTC
cdr3_aa: CASSPDIRNYGYTF

clone_size: once
d_call: .
v_call: TRBV30
j_call: TRBJ2-3
cdr3_nt: TGTGCCTGGAGTGTAATCGGCAGGGATACGCAGTATTTT
cdr3_aa: CAWSVIGRDTQYF

clone_size: .
d_call: TRBD1
v_call: TRBV9
j_call: TRBJ2-1
cdr3_nt: TGTGCCAGCAGCCCTCGACAGGGCTTGAGCTCCTACAATGAGCAGTTCTTC
cdr3_aa: CASSPRQGLSSYNEQFF

clone_size: .
d_call: .
v_call: TRBV7-9
j_call: TRBJ1-1
cdr3_nt: TGTTCCAGCAGCTCGGTAGTCACTGAAGCTTTCTTT
cdr3_aa: CSSSSVVTEAFF

clone_size: .
d_call: TRBD2
v_call: TRBV5-8
j_call: TRBJ2-1
cdr3_nt: TGTGCCAGCAGCGCCGGACGGACGGAGACTAGCGGGAGGGCCGGCGAGCAGTTCTTC
cdr3_aa: CASSAGRTETSGRAGEQFF

clone_size: .
d_call: .
v_call: TRBV4-3
j_call: TRBJ1-1
cdr3_nt: TGCGCCAGCAGCCAAGATCCGGGGGCTGAAGCTTTCTTT
cdr3_aa: CASSQDPGAEAFF

clone_size: .
d_call: .
v_call: TRBV10-3
j_call: TRBJ2-7
cdr3_nt: TGTGCCATCAGTGAGTCGTGGAATAGCGTTGTATCCTACGAGCAGTACTTC
cdr3_aa: CAISESWNSVVSYEQYF

clone_size: .
d_call: TRBD1
v_call: TRBV5-5
j_call: TRBJ2-1
cdr3_nt: TGTGCCAGCAGCCTGTTGACAGGGACAAGCTACAATGAGCAGTTCTTC
cdr3_aa: CASSLLTGTSYNEQFF

clone_size: .
d_call: TRBD2
v_call: TRBV27
j_call: TRBJ2-2
cdr3_nt: TGTGCCAGCAGTTTATCGTCGGGGGGTTACACCGGGGAGCTGTTTTTT
cdr3_aa: CASSLSSGGYTGELFF

clone_size: .
d_call: TRBD2
v_call: TRBV9
j_call: TRBJ2-3
cdr3_nt: TGTGCCAGCAGCCGGGGACTAGGAGCTGGAGATACGCAGTATTTT
cdr3_aa: CASSRGLGAGDTQYF

clone_size: .
d_call: TRBD1
v_call: TRBV7-9
j_call: TRBJ2-7
cdr3_nt: TGTGCCAGCAGCTCTGACAGGGTGTACTACGAGCAGTACTTC
cdr3_aa: CASSSDRVYYEQYF

clone_size: .
d_call: .
v_call: TRBV7-2
j_call: TRBJ1-1
cdr3_nt: TGTGCCAGCAGCTTAGGGGGCGTGAGCACTGAAGCTTTCTTT
cdr3_aa: CASSLGGVSTEAFF

clone_size: once
d_call: .
v_call: TRBV12-5
j_call: TRBJ2-1
cdr3_nt: TGTGCTAGTGGTTTGGGCGGGACTGGGAACAATGAGCAGTTCTTC
cdr3_aa: CASGLGGTGNNEQFF

clone_size: .
d_call: TRBD2
v_call: TRBV29-1
j_call: TRBJ2-5
cdr3_nt: TGCAGCGTTGCCCTAGCGGGTTCTCAAGAGACCCAGTACTTC
cdr3_aa: CSVALAGSQETQYF

clone_size: .
d_call: TRBD2
v_call: TRBV27
j_call: TRBJ2-7
cdr3_nt: TGTGCCAGCAGTTTATCGGTTACTAGCGGGTTCTACGAGCAGTACTTC
cdr3_aa: CASSLSVTSGFYEQYF

clone_size: .
d_call: TRBD2
v_call: TRBV7-8
j_call: TRBJ2-2
cdr3_nt: TGTGCCAGCAGCTGGGGAGGGCCCCTGATTGTCGGGGAGCTGTTTTTT
cdr3_aa: CASSWGGPLIVGELFF

clone_size: .
d_call: TRBD2
v_call: TRBV7-6
j_call: TRBJ2-7
cdr3_nt: TGTGCCAGCAGCGAGGGACTAGCGGGGGCCTACGAGCAGTACTTC
cdr3_aa: CASSEGLAGAYEQYF

clone_size: .
d_call: .
v_call: TRBV6-5
j_call: TRBJ2-7
cdr3_nt: TGTGCCAGCACCCCGGGTTTAAACTACGAGCAGTACTTC
cdr3_aa: CASTPGLNYEQYF

clone_size: .
d_call: TRBD2
v_call: TRBV27
j_call: TRBJ2-3
cdr3_nt: TGTGCCAGCAGCAGACTAGCGAGCACAGATACGCAGTATTTT
cdr3_aa: CASSRLASTDTQYF

clone_size: .
d_call: TRBD1
v_call: TRBV19
j_call: TRBJ1-1
cdr3_nt: TGTGCCAGCGGGACAGGGGTTTTAGCTTTCTTT
cdr3_aa: CASGTGVLAFF

clone_size: .
d_call: .
v_call: TRBV4-2
j_call: TRBJ1-3
cdr3_nt: TGTGCCAGCAGCCAAGAAGGGGTCCAGGGCGTCTCTGGAAACACCATATATTTT
cdr3_aa: CASSQEGVQGVSGNTIYF

clone_size: .
d_call: .
v_call: TRBV18
j_call: TRBJ2-1
cdr3_nt: TGTGCCAGCTCAACAGCTAATGAGCAGTTCTTC
cdr3_aa: CASSTANEQFF

clone_size: .
d_call: TRBD1
v_call: TRBV28
j_call: TRBJ1-4
cdr3_nt: TGTGCCAGCAGCCCCCGGACAGGGAGGTTTACTGAAAAACTGTTTTTT
cdr3_aa: CASSPRTGRFTEKLFF

clone_size: .
d_call: .
v_call: TRBV29-1
j_call: TRBJ1-1
cdr3_nt: TGCAGCGTTGAAAGTCAGGGGAACACTGAAGCTTTCTTT
cdr3_aa: CSVESQGNTEAFF

clone_size: .
d_call: .
v_call: TRBV7-2
j_call: TRBJ2-1
cdr3_nt: TGTGCCAGCAGCCCCATAGGGGGAGGGATCGATGAGCAGTTCTTC
cdr3_aa: CASSPIGGGIDEQFF

clone_size: .
d_call: .
v_call: TRBV7-2
j_call: TRBJ1-5
cdr3_nt: TGTGCCAGCAGCATCCTCGGGATTAGCAATCAGCCCCAGCATTTT
cdr3_aa: CASSILGISNQPQHF

clone_size: .
d_call: TRBD1
v_call: TRBV7-9
j_call: TRBJ2-5
cdr3_nt: TGTGCCAGCAGCTTAGAACGACAGGGACAGACCCAGTACTTC
cdr3_aa: CASSLERQGQTQYF

clone_size: .
d_call: .
v_call: TRBV5-1
j_call: TRBJ1-1
cdr3_nt: TGCGCCAGCAGCTTGGTCGCGAGAAACACTGAAGCTTTCTTT
cdr3_aa: CASSLVARNTEAFF

clone_size: .
d_call: TRBD2
v_call: TRBV6-5
j_call: TRBJ2-7
cdr3_nt: TGTGCCAGCAGACCCCCCGGGGGGGCCGACGAGCAGTACTTC
cdr3_aa: CASRPPGGADEQYF

clone_size: once
d_call: TRBD2
v_call: TRBV10-3
j_call: TRBJ2-2
cdr3_nt: TGTGCCATCCAACCCCCGGGAGGATCCGGGGAGCTGTTTTTT
cdr3_aa: CAIQPPGGSGELFF

clone_size: .
d_call: TRBD2
v_call: TRBV25-1
j_call: TRBJ2-1
cdr3_nt: TGTGCCAGCAGTGAATTCAGGACTAGCGGGAGAAAAGAGCAGTTCTTC
cdr3_aa: CASSEFRTSGRKEQFF

clone_size: once
d_call: TRBD1
v_call: TRBV29-1
j_call: TRBJ1-3
cdr3_nt: TGCAGCGTTTGGGACAGGGGTGGAAACACCATATATTTT
cdr3_aa: CSVWDRGGNTIYF

clone_size: .
d_call: .
v_call: TRBV14
j_call: TRBJ2-7
cdr3_nt: TGTGCCAGCAGCCAAAACAGGGGAGGTTACGAGCAGTACTTC
cdr3_aa: CASSQNRGGYEQYF

clone_size: few
d_call: TRBD1
v_call: TRBV6-5
j_call: TRBJ2-1
cdr3_nt: TGTGCCAGCAAGAGGACAGGGGAAGGCAATGAGCAGTTCTTC
cdr3_aa: CASKRTGEGNEQFF

clone_size: few
d_call: TRBD1
v_call: TRBV7-9
j_call: TRBJ2-7
cdr3_nt: TGTGCCAGCACCGGGACAGGCGGGAACGAGCAGTACTTC
cdr3_aa: CASTGTGGNEQYF